The next 14 T cell receptor beta chains were all read from a single sample in a study of cytomegalovirus exposure and HLA in healthy donors. Use of 60 Vbeta and 13 Jbeta primers characterized the PCR. Here immunoSEQ multiplex PCR was the method, and the copy in TCRdb shows in-frame clones only, minus some. The sample holds 52,000 or so clones; approximately 78% are singletons and the top ten take roughly 1.4%. Material for sequencing was PBMCs. The source is a female donor in good health and CMV-seronegative.

This chain joins TRBV29-1 and TRBJ2-5; 9 nucleotides align to TRBD1. V lost 5 bases to trimming and J lost 3 bases; unmatched junction nucleotides: 16. CDR1 and CDR2 from the germline V gene are SQVTM and ANQGSEA. The CDR3 is 17 residues long. The DNA for the CDR3 is TGCAGCGTTTCCAGACAGGGGGAATTAATGGGCGAAGAGACCCAGTACTTC. As protein: CSVSRQGELMGEETQYF.

This clone was observed once. The J gene is TRBJ2-7, the V gene TRBV6-6; 7 bases are shared with TRBD1. Germline V gene sequence: CDR1 MNHNY, CDR2 SVGAGI (reference sequence). The J segment lost 3 bases and the V segment lost 5 bases, leaving 7 bases of the junction unmatched. The CDR3 has 14 amino acids. The CDR3 bases are TGTGCCAGCAGTCTGACAGGGTATAACTACGAGCAGTACTTC. Protein: CASSLTGYNYEQYF.

The chain uses TRBV9 and TRBJ1-6, with D possibly being TRBD1 (5 bases). Germline CDR1 reads SGDLS; CDR2 reads YYNGEE. The V gene lost 3 bases and the J gene lost 8 bases, with 21 bases spanning the gap. CDR3 size: 17 residues. DNA for the CDR3: TGTGCCAGCAGCGAACAGACAGTACCAACTCGGGATTCACCCCTCCACTTT. This gives the protein CASSEQTVPTRDSPLHF.

On this clone: A read error may account for a junction end that differs from germline. The chain carries TRBV7-7 and TRBJ2-5; possible D gene TRBD2, 5 bases. CDR3 length equals 15 residues. Germline-derived CDR1 and CDR2 are SSHAT and FNYEAQ (reference sequence). The CDR3 spells CASSLGKRHQETQYF. DNA of the CDR3: TGTGCTAGCAGCTTAGGGAAGCGGCACCAAGAGACCCAGTACTTC.

The chain has TRBV27 and TRBJ1-5; the D is unclear. The V end was cut by 3 bases, the J end by 4 bases, with 7 bases between. The V gene's germline CDR1 is MNHEY and CDR2 SMNVEV (reference sequence). This CDR3 spans 13 amino acids. The CDR3 nucleotides are TGTGCCAGCAGTTTCGGGAGAAATCAGCCCCAGCATTTT. Its protein is CASSFGRNQPQHF.

This clone came up a few times. This sequence joins TRBV9 and TRBJ2-3; 11 bases fit TRBD2. The junction had 8 bases not matched to a gene; V was cut back by 7 bases and J by 4 bases. Germline V gives CDR1 SGDLS, CDR2 YYNGEE. The CDR3 is 15 residues long. CDR3 region: CASAVSGGGSDTQYF. CDR3 coding DNA: TGTGCCAGCGCCGTTAGCGGGGGGGGTTCAGATACGCAGTATTTT.

This chain joins TRBV5-1 and TRBJ2-3, with 8 bases identical to TRBD2. Per the germline V gene, CDR1 is SGHRS and CDR2 is YFSETQ. J was trimmed by 5 bases and V by 4 bases; bases with no gene match: 9. The CDR3 spans 15 residues. For the CDR3, the DNA is TGCGCCAGCAGCCCGGGGGGGGTAGGGATAGATACGCAGTATTTT. Its translation: CASSPGGVGIDTQYF. The variable domain in full, completed from reference TRBV5-1 and TRBJ2-3, reads KAGVTQTPRYLIKTRGQQVTLSCSPISGHRSVSWYQQTPGQGLQFLFEYFSETQRNKGNFPGRFSGRQFSNSRSEMNVSTLELGDSALYLCASSPGGVGIDTQYFGPGTRLTVL.

The rearrangement uses TRBV9 and TRBJ1-2; a weak D match, TRBD1 (5 bases). Between the trimmed V and J ends, which lost 5 bases and 2 bases, there was a span of 16 bases. This CDR3 contains 15 residues. Germline assignment: CDR1 SGDLS and CDR2 YYNGEE. The CDR3 protein is CASSKWGETNYGYTF. CDR3 in DNA: TGTGCCAGCAGTAAGTGGGGGGAAACCAACTATGGCTACACCTTC.

The genes are TRBV4-1 and TRBJ2-2; 14 bases match TRBD2. Trimming removed 5 bases from V and 7 bases from J; junction bases left unmatched: 9. Germline CDR1 and CDR2: MGHRA and YSYEKL. The CDR3 has 17 residues. The CDR3 DNA is TGCGCCAGCAGCACGACTAGCGGGGGGGCCGGGGTCGGGGAGCTGTTTTTT. Translated: CASSTTSGGAGVGELFF.

The rearrangement uses TRBV19 and TRBJ2-1; TRBD2 matches at 7 bases. The germline V gene encodes CDR1 LNHDA and CDR2 SQIVND (reference sequence). The CDR3 has 20 residues. V lost 6 bases and J lost 6; bases outside the gene matches: 26. CDR3 in DNA: TGTGCCAGTAGCCGACTGGGGGGGTCGGACTACGGGGCTACTAGCAATGAGCAGTTCTTC. This translates into CASSRLGGSDYGATSNEQFF.

The V call is TRBV5-1, the J call TRBJ2-5; 7 bases agree with TRBD2. The J call is uncertain, as TRBJ2-7 better fits the DNA end. The CDR3 extends over 15 amino acids. Germline CDR1 SGHRS, CDR2 YFSETQ. The CDR3 sequence: CASSFPPGGTYEQYF. The DNA for the CDR3 is TGCGCCAGCAGCTTCCCCCCGGGAGGTACCTACGAGCAGTACTTC.

The chain employs TRBV5-8 and TRBJ1-1; TRBD1 might be the D (6 bases). CDR1 is SGHTS, CDR2 YDEGEE, per germline. The V end lost 5 bases, the J end lost 2 bases, and 13 bases lay between the germline ends. This CDR3 has 14 residues. The CDR3 here is CASRRRTVNTEAFF. In nucleotides, the CDR3 is TGTGCCAGCAGGCGGAGGACAGTAAACACTGAAGCTTTCTTT.

In regard to this clone: The junction does not match germline at one end; this may be a read error. The same CDR3 is also encoded by other DNA sequences in this sample. The chain uses TRBV27 and TRBJ1-6; D gene uncertain. This CDR3 contains 16 residues. Per germline, CDR1 MNHEY and CDR2 SMNVEV (reference sequence). CDR3: CASSPAWAAYNSPLHF. DNA for the CDR3: TGTGCCAGCAGTCCGGCTTGGGCAGCCTATAACTCACCCCTCCACTTT.

This chain links TRBV21-1 with TRBJ1-5; the table's D call of TRBD1 was not tested on the DNA. TRBV21-1 is deemed a pseudogene. This CDR3 comprises 14 residues. The CDR3 DNA is TGTGCCAGCAACGAAGACAGGGAATTTCAGCCCCAGCATTTT. Protein sequence: CASNEDREFQPQHF.